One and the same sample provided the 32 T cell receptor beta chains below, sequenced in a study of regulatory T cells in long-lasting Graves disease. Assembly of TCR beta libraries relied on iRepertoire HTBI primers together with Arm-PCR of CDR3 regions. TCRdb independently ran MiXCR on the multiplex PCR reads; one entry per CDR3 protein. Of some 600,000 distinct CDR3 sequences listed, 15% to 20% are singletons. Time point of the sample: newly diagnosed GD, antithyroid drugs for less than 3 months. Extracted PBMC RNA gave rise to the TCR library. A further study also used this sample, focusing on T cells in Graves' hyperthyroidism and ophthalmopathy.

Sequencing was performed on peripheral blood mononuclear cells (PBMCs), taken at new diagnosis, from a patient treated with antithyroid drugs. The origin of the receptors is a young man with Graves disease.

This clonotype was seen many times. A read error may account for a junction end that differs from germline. The DNA for the CDR3 is TGTGCCAGCAGTCTGACAGGCTATGATTCACCCCTCCACTTT. The encoded protein is CASSLTGYDSPLHF. The rearrangement links TRBV12-3 or TRBV12-4 to TRBJ1-6, with D maybe TRBD1 (6 bases). CDR3 length: 14 amino acids.

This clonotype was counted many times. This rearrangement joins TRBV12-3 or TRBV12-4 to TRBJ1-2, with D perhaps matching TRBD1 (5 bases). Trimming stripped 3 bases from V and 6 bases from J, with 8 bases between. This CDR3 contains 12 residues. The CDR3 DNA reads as TGTGCCAGCAGTTTTGGGGCAGATGGCTACACCTTC. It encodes CASSFGADGYTF.

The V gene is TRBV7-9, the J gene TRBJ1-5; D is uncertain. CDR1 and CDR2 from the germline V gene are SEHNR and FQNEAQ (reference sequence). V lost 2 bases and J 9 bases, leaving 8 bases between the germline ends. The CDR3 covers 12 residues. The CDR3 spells CASSLRVGPQHF. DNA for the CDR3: TGTGCCAGCAGCTTACGGGTAGGGCCCCAGCATTTT.

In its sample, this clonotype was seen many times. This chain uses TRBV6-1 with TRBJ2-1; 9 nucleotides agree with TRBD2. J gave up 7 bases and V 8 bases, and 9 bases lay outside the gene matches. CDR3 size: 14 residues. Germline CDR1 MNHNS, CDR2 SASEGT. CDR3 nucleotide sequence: TGTGCCAGCGGCCATCCTAGCGGGAAAAATGAGCAGTTCTTC. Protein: CASGHPSGKNEQFF.

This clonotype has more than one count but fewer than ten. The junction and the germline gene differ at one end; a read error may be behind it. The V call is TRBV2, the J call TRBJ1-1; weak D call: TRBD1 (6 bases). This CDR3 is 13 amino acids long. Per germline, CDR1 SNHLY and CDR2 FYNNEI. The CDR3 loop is CASSTERGTEAFF. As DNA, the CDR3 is TGCGCCAGCAGTACAGAGAGGGGGACTGAAGCTTTCTTT.

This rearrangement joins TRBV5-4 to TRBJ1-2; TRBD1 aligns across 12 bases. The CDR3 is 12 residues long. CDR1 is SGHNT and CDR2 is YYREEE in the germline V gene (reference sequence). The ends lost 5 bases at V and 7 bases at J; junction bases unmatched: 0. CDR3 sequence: CASRGQGAGYTF. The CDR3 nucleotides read TGTGCCAGCAGGGGACAGGGGGCTGGCTACACCTTC. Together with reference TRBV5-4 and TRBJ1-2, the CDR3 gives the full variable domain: ETGVTQSPTHLIKTRGQQVTLRCSSQSGHNTVSWYQQALGQGPQFIFQYYREEENGRGNFPPRFSGLQFPNYSSELNVNALELDDSALYLCASRGQGAGYTFGSGTRLTVV.

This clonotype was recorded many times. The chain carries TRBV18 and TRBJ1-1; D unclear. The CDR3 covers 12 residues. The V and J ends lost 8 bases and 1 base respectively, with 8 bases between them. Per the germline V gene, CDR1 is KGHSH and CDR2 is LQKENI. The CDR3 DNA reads TGTGCCAGCAGCCCAGCGAACACTGAAGCTTTCTTT. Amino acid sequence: CASSPANTEAFF.

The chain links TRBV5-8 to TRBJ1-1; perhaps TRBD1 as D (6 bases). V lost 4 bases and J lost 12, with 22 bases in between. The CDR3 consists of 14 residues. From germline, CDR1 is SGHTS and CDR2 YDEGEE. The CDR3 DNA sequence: TGTGCCAGCAGCCGAGACCTAGTGGGGGGCCGAACTTTCTTT. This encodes CASSRDLVGGRTFF. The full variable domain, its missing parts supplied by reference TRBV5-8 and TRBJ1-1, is EAGVTQSPTHLIKTRGQQATLRCSPISGHTSVYWYQQALGLGLQFLLWYDEGEERNRGNFPPRFSGRQFPNYSSELNVNALELEDSALYLCASSRDLVGGRTFFGQGTRLTVV.

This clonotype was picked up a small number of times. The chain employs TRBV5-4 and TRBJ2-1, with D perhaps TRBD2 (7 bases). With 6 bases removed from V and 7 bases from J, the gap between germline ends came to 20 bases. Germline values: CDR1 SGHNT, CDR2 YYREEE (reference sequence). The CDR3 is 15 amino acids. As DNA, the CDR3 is TGTGCCAGCATGCCAGGGAGGGCTAGGGGGAATGAGCAGTTCTTC. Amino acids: CASMPGRARGNEQFF.

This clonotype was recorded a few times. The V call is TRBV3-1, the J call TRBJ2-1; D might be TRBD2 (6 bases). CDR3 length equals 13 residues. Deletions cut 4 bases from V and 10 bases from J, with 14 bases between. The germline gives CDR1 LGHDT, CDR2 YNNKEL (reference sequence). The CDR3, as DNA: TGTGCCAGCAGCCCGCCCATGAGCGGGGAGCAGTTCTTC. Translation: CASSPPMSGEQFF.

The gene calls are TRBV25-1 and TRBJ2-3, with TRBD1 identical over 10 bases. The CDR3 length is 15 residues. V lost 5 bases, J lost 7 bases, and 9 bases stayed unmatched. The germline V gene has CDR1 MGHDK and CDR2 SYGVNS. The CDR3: CASSSRDRGTYTQYF. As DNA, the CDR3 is TGTGCCAGCAGTAGCCGGGACAGGGGAACCTATACGCAGTATTTT.

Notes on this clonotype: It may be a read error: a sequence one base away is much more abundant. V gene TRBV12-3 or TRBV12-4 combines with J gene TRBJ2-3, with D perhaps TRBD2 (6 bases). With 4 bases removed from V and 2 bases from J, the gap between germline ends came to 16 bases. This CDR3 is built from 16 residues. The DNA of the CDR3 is TGTGCCAGCAGTTGGGAGGAGGGAAGAATCACAGATACGCAGTATTTT. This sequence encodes CASSWEEGRITDTQYF.

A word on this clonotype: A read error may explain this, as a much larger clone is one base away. The CDR3 DNA is TGTGCCAGCAGCCCGGACAGCCGGGAAGAAAAACTGTTTTTT. Its translation is CASSPDSREEKLFF. V gene TRBV3-1 combines with J gene TRBJ1-4, with D perhaps TRBD1 (6 bases). This CDR3 has 14 amino acids. The germline gives CDR1 LGHDT, CDR2 YNNKEL (reference sequence). Trimming took 4 bases from V and 8 from J, leaving 14 bases between them. The full variable domain, rest sourced from reference TRBV3-1 and TRBJ1-4, is DTAVSQTPKYLVTQMGNDKSIKCEQNLGHDTMYWYKQDSKKFLKIMFSYNNKELIINETVPNRFSPKSPDKAHLNLHINSLELGDSAVYFCASSPDSREEKLFFGSGTQLSVL.

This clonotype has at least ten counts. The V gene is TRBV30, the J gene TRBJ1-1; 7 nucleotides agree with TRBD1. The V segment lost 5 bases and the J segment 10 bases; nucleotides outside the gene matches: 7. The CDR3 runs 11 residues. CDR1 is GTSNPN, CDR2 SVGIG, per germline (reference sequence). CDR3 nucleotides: TGTGCCTGGCGAGACAGGGTTGGAGCTTTCTTT. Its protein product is CAWRDRVGAFF.

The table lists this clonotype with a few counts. The CDR3 region is CASSVAPTGGTGELFF. Written as DNA, the CDR3 is TGTGCCAGCAGCGTAGCTCCCACCGGGGGCACCGGGGAGCTGTTTTTT. The chain employs TRBV9 and TRBJ2-2, with a tentative D call TRBD2 (6 bases). The V gene's germline CDR1 is SGDLS and CDR2 YYNGEE. Trimming stripped 0 bases from V and 4 bases from J, with 13 bases between. The CDR3 is 16 amino acids.

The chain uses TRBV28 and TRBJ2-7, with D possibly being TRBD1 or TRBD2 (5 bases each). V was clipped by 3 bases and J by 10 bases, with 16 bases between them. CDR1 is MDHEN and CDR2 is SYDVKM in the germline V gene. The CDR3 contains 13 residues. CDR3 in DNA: TGTGCCAGCAGTTTGCCGCCTCGGGGCCAACAGTACTTC. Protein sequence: CASSLPPRGQQYF.

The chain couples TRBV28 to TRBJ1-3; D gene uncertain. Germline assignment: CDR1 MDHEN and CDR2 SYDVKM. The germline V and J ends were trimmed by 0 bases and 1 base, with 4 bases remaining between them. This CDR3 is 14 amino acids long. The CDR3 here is CASSLWTSGNTIYF. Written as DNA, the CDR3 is TGTGCCAGCAGTTTATGGACTTCTGGAAACACCATATATTTT.

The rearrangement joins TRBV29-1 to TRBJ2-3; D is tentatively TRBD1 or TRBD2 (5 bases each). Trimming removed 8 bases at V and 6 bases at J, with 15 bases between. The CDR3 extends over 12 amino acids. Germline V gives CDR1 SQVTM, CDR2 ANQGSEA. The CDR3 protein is CSLRGGSDTQYF. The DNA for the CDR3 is TGCAGCCTCCGGGGCGGCTCGGATACGCAGTATTTT.

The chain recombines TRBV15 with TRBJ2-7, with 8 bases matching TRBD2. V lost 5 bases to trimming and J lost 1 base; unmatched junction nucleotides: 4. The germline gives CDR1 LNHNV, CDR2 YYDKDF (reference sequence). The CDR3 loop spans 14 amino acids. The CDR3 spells CATSREGDSYEQYF. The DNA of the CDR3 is TGTGCCACCAGCCGGGAGGGCGATTCCTACGAGCAGTACTTC.

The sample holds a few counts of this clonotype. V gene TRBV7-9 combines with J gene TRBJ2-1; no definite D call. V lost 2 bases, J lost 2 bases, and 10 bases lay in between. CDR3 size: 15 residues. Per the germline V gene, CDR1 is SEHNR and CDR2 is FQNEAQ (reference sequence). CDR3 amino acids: CASSLPGTTYNEQFF. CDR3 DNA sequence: TGTGCCAGCAGCTTACCTGGAACCACCTACAATGAGCAGTTCTTC.

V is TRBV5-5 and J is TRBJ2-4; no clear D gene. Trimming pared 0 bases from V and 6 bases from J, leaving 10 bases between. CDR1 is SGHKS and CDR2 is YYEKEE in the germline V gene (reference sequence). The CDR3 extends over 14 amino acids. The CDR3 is CASSLEVGANIQYF. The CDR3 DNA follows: TGTGCCAGCAGCTTGGAGGTGGGCGCAAACATTCAGTACTTC.

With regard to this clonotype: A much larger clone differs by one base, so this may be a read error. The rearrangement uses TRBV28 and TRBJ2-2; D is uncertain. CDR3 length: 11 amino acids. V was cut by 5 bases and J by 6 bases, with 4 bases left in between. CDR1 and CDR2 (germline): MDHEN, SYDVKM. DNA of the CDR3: TGTGCCAGCAGTGGGGCCGGGGAGCTGTTTTTT. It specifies CASSGAGELFF.

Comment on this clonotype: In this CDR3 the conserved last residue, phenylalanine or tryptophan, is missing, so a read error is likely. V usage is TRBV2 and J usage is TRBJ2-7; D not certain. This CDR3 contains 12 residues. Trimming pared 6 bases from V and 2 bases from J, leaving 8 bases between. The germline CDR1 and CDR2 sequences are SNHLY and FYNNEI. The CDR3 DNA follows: TGTGCCAGCAGCGGCGGAGCCTACGAGCAGTACCTC. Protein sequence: CASSGGAYEQYL.

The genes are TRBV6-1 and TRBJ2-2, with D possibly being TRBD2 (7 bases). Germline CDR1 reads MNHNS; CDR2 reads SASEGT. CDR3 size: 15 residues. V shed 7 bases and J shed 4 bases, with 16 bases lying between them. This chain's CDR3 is CASIEGGIRTGELFF. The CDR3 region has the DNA TGTGCCAGCATCGAGGGGGGGATTCGCACCGGGGAGCTGTTTTTT.

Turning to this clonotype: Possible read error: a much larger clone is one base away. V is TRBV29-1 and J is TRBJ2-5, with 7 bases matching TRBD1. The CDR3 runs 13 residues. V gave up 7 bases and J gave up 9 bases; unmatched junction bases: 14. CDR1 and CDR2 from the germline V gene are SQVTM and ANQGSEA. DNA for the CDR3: TGCAGCGCCGGGGACAGACCCCAAGGGGCCCAGTACTTC. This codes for CSAGDRPQGAQYF.

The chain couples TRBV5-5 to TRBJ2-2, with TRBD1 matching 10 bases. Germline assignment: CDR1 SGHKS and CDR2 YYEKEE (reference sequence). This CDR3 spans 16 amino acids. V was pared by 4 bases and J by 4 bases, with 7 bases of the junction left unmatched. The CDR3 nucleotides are TGTGCCAGCAGCGGACAGGGGGGGACTAGCACCGGGGAGCTGTTTTTT. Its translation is CASSGQGGTSTGELFF.

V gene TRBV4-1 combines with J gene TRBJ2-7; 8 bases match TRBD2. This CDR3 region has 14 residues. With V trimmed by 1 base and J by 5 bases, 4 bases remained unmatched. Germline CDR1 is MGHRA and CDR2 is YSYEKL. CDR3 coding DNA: TGCGCCAGCAGCCAAGGCGACGGGAGGGACGAGCAGTACTTC. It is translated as CASSQGDGRDEQYF.

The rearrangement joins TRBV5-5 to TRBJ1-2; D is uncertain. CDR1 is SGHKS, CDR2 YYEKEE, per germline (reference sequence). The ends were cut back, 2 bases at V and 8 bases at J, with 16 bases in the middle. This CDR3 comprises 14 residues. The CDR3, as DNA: TGTGCCAGCAGCTTTTTTAACCGGCAGATGGGCTACACCTTC. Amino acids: CASSFFNRQMGYTF.

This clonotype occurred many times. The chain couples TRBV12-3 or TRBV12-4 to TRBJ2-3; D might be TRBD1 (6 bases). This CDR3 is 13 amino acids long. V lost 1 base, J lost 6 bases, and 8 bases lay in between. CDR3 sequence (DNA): TGTGCCAGCAGTTTAGGGGGGCCCGATACGCAGTATTTT. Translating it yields CASSLGGPDTQYF.

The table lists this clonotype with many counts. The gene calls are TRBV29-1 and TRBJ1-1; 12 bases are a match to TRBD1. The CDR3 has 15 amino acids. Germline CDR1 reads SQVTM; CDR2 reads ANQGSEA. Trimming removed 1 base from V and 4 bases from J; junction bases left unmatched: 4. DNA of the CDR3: TGCAGCGTTGAAGGGGGGACAGGGGGCGGCACTGAAGCTTTCTTT. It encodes CSVEGGTGGGTEAFF.

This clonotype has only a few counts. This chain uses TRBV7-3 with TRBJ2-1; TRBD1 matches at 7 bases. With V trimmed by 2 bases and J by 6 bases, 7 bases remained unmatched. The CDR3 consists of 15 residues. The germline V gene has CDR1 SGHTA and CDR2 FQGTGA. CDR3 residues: CASSLGDRDFNEQFF. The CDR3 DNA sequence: TGTGCCAGCAGCTTAGGGGACAGAGATTTCAATGAGCAGTTCTTC.

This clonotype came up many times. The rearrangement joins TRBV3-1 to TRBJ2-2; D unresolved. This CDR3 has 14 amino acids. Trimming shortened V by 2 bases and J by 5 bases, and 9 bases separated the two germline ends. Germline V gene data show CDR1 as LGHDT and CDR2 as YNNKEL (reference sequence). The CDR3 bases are TGTGCCAGCAGCCAACTTTACGAAACCGGGGAGCTGTTTTTT. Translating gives CASSQLYETGELFF.